This is a list of T cell receptor beta chains from one sample in a study of CD8 T cells in ankylosing spondylitis. TCRdb reanalysed the 5' RACE reads using MiXCR and keeps one entry per CDR3 protein. The data contain some 300,000 distinct CDR3 sequences, less than 25% of them seen just once; the ten biggest clones take up 3% to 4%. The sample was blood, either unsorted or a sorted T cell fraction (not recorded which). These receptors were obtained from a female donor with ankylosing spondylitis or in good health (not recorded which). Both conserved end residues are trimmed from each CDR3. The order of the fields is CDR3 protein, J gene, V gene, clone size, D gene. D genes are given only for firm matches. Clone size is given for some rows only: seen once, a few or many times, or a class if the clone is expanded.

cdr3_aa: ASSIAALGQF
j_call: TRBJ2-1
v_call: TRBV12-3/TRBV12-4
clone_size: many
d_call: .

cdr3_aa: ASILLGPTDTQY
j_call: TRBJ2-3
v_call: TRBV7-2
clone_size: few
d_call: .

cdr3_aa: ATSRDWGGPQH
j_call: TRBJ1-5
v_call: TRBV15
clone_size: .
d_call: .

cdr3_aa: SVGPGMGTEAF
j_call: TRBJ1-1
v_call: TRBV29-1
clone_size: few
d_call: .

cdr3_aa: ASSLGDRTTNEKLF
j_call: TRBJ1-4
v_call: TRBV7-9
clone_size: few
d_call: .

cdr3_aa: ASSPSGNRDTQY
j_call: TRBJ2-3
v_call: TRBV7-6
clone_size: few
d_call: TRBD2

cdr3_aa: ASSPSRDPSYEQY
j_call: TRBJ2-7
v_call: TRBV9
clone_size: .
d_call: .

cdr3_aa: SVGGRMDTEAF
j_call: TRBJ1-1
v_call: TRBV29-1
clone_size: many
d_call: .

cdr3_aa: ASSRTGDSNQPQH
j_call: TRBJ1-5
v_call: TRBV5-1
clone_size: few
d_call: TRBD1

cdr3_aa: SVERNTEAF
j_call: TRBJ1-1
v_call: TRBV29-1
clone_size: .
d_call: .

cdr3_aa: ASSLGYLYEQY
j_call: TRBJ2-7
v_call: TRBV5-1
clone_size: .
d_call: .

cdr3_aa: ASSQLGQLGETQY
j_call: TRBJ2-5
v_call: TRBV7-3
clone_size: .
d_call: TRBD1

cdr3_aa: ASRLSGRRTGELF
j_call: TRBJ2-2
v_call: TRBV28
clone_size: few
d_call: TRBD2

cdr3_aa: ASSYSKYEKLF
j_call: TRBJ1-4
v_call: TRBV6-6
clone_size: few
d_call: .

cdr3_aa: ASSQTGVLNEQY
j_call: TRBJ2-7
v_call: TRBV18
clone_size: few
d_call: .

cdr3_aa: SARTGLGTGELF
j_call: TRBJ2-2
v_call: TRBV20-1
clone_size: .
d_call: .

cdr3_aa: ASSLTMYTQY
j_call: TRBJ2-3
v_call: TRBV7-2
clone_size: few
d_call: .

cdr3_aa: CASNQLAGVYNEQF
j_call: TRBJ2-1
v_call: TRBV20-1
clone_size: .
d_call: TRBD2

cdr3_aa: SVSLDWVDTQY
j_call: TRBJ2-3
v_call: TRBV29-1
clone_size: many
d_call: .

cdr3_aa: ATSTGGATNEKLF
j_call: TRBJ1-4
v_call: TRBV15
clone_size: few
d_call: .

cdr3_aa: ASSPKGRARSPTSPSLEQY
j_call: TRBJ2-7
v_call: TRBV6-2/TRBV6-3
clone_size: few
d_call: .

cdr3_aa: ASSFGTGIFQHENIQY
j_call: TRBJ2-4
v_call: TRBV12-3/TRBV12-4
clone_size: .
d_call: TRBD1

cdr3_aa: CRGSSNYGYT
j_call: TRBJ1-2
v_call: TRBV20-1
clone_size: many
d_call: .

cdr3_aa: ASSLRGSVYEQY
j_call: TRBJ2-7
v_call: TRBV6-2/TRBV6-3
clone_size: .
d_call: .

cdr3_aa: ASSLYPYEQY
j_call: TRBJ2-7
v_call: TRBV12-3/TRBV12-4
clone_size: few
d_call: .

cdr3_aa: ASSLGTGEDEQY
j_call: TRBJ2-7
v_call: TRBV11-2
clone_size: .
d_call: TRBD1

cdr3_aa: ASSELITDTQY
j_call: TRBJ2-3
v_call: TRBV25-1
clone_size: few
d_call: .

cdr3_aa: ASSARRQGSGNTIY
j_call: TRBJ1-3
v_call: TRBV19
clone_size: many
d_call: TRBD1

cdr3_aa: ASSKAVDRGVDVKQPQH
j_call: TRBJ1-5
v_call: TRBV21-1
clone_size: .
d_call: .

cdr3_aa: SFTGVEQF
j_call: TRBJ2-1
v_call: TRBV29-1
clone_size: many
d_call: TRBD1

cdr3_aa: SVVRVNEQF
j_call: TRBJ2-1
v_call: TRBV29-1
clone_size: few
d_call: .

cdr3_aa: SARGLRGGNQPQH
j_call: TRBJ1-5
v_call: TRBV20-1
clone_size: .
d_call: .

cdr3_aa: ASSLEVVYEQY
j_call: TRBJ2-7
v_call: TRBV7-9
clone_size: few
d_call: .

cdr3_aa: SVELRLNTEAF
j_call: TRBJ1-1
v_call: TRBV29-1
clone_size: few
d_call: .

cdr3_aa: ASSGPSGRGRFYEQY
j_call: TRBJ2-7
v_call: TRBV25-1
clone_size: few
d_call: .

cdr3_aa: ASSPPGLAGLAGSRGNNEQF
j_call: TRBJ2-1
v_call: TRBV6-2/TRBV6-3
clone_size: .
d_call: TRBD2

cdr3_aa: ASRTDRAGNEQF
j_call: TRBJ2-1
v_call: TRBV2
clone_size: few
d_call: TRBD1

cdr3_aa: AISNRASTDTQY
j_call: TRBJ2-3
v_call: TRBV10-3
clone_size: .
d_call: .

cdr3_aa: ASHYGTPTYEQY
j_call: TRBJ2-7
v_call: TRBV6-2/TRBV6-3
clone_size: few
d_call: .

cdr3_aa: SARVPRLAGGSYEQY
j_call: TRBJ2-7
v_call: TRBV20-1
clone_size: few
d_call: TRBD2

cdr3_aa: ASSQSRTGELF
j_call: TRBJ2-2
v_call: TRBV12-3/TRBV12-4
clone_size: few
d_call: .

cdr3_aa: ASSSQPNTEAF
j_call: TRBJ1-1
v_call: TRBV7-2
clone_size: .
d_call: .

cdr3_aa: ASSLVLGLAGVDTQY
j_call: TRBJ2-3
v_call: TRBV7-2
clone_size: few
d_call: TRBD2

cdr3_aa: ATRASGKDEQF
j_call: TRBJ2-1
v_call: TRBV10-3
clone_size: .
d_call: TRBD2

cdr3_aa: ASSSLLDRVR
j_call: TRBJ2-7
v_call: TRBV5-6
clone_size: few
d_call: TRBD1

cdr3_aa: ASTLHPARDIGGYT
j_call: TRBJ1-2
v_call: TRBV12-3/TRBV12-4
clone_size: .
d_call: .

cdr3_aa: ASSVGQSITEAF
j_call: TRBJ1-1
v_call: TRBV6-1
clone_size: many
d_call: .

cdr3_aa: ASSLLKNSNQPQH
j_call: TRBJ1-5
v_call: TRBV7-2
clone_size: .
d_call: .

cdr3_aa: SARRLLSSYNEQF
j_call: TRBJ2-1
v_call: TRBV20-1
clone_size: many
d_call: .

cdr3_aa: SALTGTSPYNEQF
j_call: TRBJ2-1
v_call: TRBV20-1
clone_size: few
d_call: TRBD2

cdr3_aa: ASSQRQTDGYT
j_call: TRBJ1-2
v_call: TRBV6-2/TRBV6-3
clone_size: few
d_call: .

cdr3_aa: ASSFRGGTYEQY
j_call: TRBJ2-7
v_call: TRBV12-3/TRBV12-4
clone_size: many
d_call: TRBD2

cdr3_aa: SVERDRGSST
j_call: TRBJ1-2
v_call: TRBV29-1
clone_size: .
d_call: TRBD1

cdr3_aa: ASSLVDGSGPYEQY
j_call: TRBJ2-7
v_call: TRBV5-5
clone_size: .
d_call: .

cdr3_aa: ASNPDRGAFVQY
j_call: TRBJ2-4
v_call: TRBV12-3/TRBV12-4
clone_size: .
d_call: TRBD1

cdr3_aa: SARDFRLAGGHEQF
j_call: TRBJ2-1
v_call: TRBV20-1
clone_size: few
d_call: TRBD2

cdr3_aa: AWSVGDYSNQPQH
j_call: TRBJ1-5
v_call: TRBV30
clone_size: .
d_call: .